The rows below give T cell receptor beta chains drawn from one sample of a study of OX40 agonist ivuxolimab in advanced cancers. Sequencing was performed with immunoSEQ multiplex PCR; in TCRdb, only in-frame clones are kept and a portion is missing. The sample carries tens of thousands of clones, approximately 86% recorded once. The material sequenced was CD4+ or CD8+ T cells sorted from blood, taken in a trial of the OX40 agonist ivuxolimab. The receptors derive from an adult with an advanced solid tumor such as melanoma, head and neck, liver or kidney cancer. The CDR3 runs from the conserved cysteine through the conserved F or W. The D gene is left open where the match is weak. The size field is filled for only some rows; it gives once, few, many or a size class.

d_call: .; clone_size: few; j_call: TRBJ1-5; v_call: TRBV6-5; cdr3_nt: TGTGCCAGCAGTTACTCGTCCCATCAGCCCCAGCATTTT; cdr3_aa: CASSYSSHQPQHF
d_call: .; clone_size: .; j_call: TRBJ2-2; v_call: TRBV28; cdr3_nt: TGTGCCAGCAGTTTGGATGGGGGGGAGCTGTTTTTT; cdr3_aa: CASSLDGGELFF
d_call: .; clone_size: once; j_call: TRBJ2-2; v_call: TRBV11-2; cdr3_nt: TGTGCCAGCAGCCGCGACCCCCCGGGCTCGATAAACACCGGGGAGCTGTTTTTT; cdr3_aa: CASSRDPPGSINTGELFF
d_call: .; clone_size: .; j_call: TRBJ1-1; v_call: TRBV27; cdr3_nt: TGTGCCAGCAGTTTAGGAGTATCCACTGAAGCTTTCTTT; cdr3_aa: CASSLGVSTEAFF
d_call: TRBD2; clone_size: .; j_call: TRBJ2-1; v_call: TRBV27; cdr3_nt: TGTGCCAGCGGGAGCGGGAGGGAAGGGAATGAGCAGTTCTTC; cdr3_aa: CASGSGREGNEQFF
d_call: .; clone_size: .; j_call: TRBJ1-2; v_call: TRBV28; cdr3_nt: TGTGCCAGCAGAGGCAACTATGGCTACACCTTC; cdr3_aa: CASRGNYGYTF
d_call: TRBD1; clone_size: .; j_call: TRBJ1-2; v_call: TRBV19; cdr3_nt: TGTGCCAGTATTCCAGGGGGCGGATCTGGCTATGGCTACACCTTC; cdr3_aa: CASIPGGGSGYGYTF
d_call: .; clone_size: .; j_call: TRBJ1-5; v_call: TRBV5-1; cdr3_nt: TGCGCCAGCAGCTTATCTTCAGGGGGCAATCAGCCCCAGCATTTT; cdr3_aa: CASSLSSGGNQPQHF
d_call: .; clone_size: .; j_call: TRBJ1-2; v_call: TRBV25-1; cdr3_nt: TGTGCCAGCATAGGGCAGGGTGGGGGCTACACCTTC; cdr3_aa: CASIGQGGGYTF
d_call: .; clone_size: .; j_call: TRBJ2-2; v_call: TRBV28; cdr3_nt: TGTGCCAGCAGTTTACTGGTTCGCAACACCGGGGAGCTGTTTTTT; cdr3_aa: CASSLLVRNTGELFF
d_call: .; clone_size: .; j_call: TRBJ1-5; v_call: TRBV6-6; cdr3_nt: TGTGCCAGCAGTTACGGGCAGGGCCTCAATCAGCCCCAGCATTTT; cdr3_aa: CASSYGQGLNQPQHF
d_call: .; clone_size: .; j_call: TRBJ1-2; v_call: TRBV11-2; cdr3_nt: TGTGCCAGCAGCTCCCTTCAGGGAGATGGCTACACCTTC; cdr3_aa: CASSSLQGDGYTF
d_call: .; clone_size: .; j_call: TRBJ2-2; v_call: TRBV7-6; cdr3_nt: TGTGCCAGCAGTCCAGGGGCAACTACCGGGGAGCTGTTTTTT; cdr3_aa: CASSPGATTGELFF
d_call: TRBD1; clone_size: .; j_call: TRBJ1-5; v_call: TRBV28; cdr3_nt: TGTGCCAGTAGGACAGGCAGGGATCAGCCCCAGCATTTT; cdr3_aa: CASRTGRDQPQHF
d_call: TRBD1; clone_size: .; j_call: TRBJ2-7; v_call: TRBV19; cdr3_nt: TGTGCCAGTAGTACCGGACAGGGGGCCGCATACGAGCAGTACTTC; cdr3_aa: CASSTGQGAAYEQYF
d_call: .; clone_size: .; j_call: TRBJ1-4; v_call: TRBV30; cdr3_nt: TGTGCCTGGAGTGCGATGGGACGGCTTAATGAAAAACTGTTTTTT; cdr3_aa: CAWSAMGRLNEKLFF
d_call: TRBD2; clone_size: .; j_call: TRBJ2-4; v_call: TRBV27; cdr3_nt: TGTGCCAGCAGTTTCCCTCGGCTTGCTGCGGGAGGGCCTTCTTGCAAAAACATTCAGTACTTC; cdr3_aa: CASSFPRLAAGGPSCKNIQYF
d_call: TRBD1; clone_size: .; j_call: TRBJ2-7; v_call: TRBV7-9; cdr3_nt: TGTGCCAGCAGCTCCGACAGGGTGACCTACGAGCAGTACTTC; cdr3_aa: CASSSDRVTYEQYF
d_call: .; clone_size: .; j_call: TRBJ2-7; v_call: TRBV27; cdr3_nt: TGTGCCAGCAGCGCAGAAGTTACTATCCCCTCCTACGAGCAGTACTTC; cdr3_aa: CASSAEVTIPSYEQYF
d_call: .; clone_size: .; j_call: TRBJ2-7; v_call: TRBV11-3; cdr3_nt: TGTGCCAGCAGCTTAGATGGGCGTCAGGGCTACGAGCAGTACTTC; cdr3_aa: CASSLDGRQGYEQYF
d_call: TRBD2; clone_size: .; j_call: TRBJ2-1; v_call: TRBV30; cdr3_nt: TGTGCCTGGAGTAGGACTAGCGGCCCATACAATGAGCAGTTCTTC; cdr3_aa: CAWSRTSGPYNEQFF
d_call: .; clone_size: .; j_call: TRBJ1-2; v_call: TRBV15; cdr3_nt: TGTGCCACCAGCCGAAGGACGGGCTACGGCTACACCTTC; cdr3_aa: CATSRRTGYGYTF
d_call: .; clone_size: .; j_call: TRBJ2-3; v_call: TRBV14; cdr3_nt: TGTGCCAGCAGCCAAGGCCTCATAAGCGGACCCCTTAGGAGCACAGATACGCAGTATTTT; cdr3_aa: CASSQGLISGPLRSTDTQYF
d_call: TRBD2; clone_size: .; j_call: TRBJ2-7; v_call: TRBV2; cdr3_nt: TGTGCCAGCAGTCCTCCCCCGGGGGGAGCGGGCGAGCAGTACTTC; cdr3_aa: CASSPPPGGAGEQYF
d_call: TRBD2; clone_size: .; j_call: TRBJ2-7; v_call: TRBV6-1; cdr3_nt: TGTGCCAGCATCGAAGGGACTAGCGGAGGCGAGCAGTACTTC; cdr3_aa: CASIEGTSGGEQYF
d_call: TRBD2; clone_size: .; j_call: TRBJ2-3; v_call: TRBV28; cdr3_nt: TGTGCCAGCAGTTTAGTGCTAGCGGGAGCGGATACGCAGTATTTT; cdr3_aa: CASSLVLAGADTQYF
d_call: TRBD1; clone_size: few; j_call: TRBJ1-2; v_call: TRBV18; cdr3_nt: TGTGCCAGCTCTCCACCGGGACAGAGGGCGGCCAACTATGGCTACACCTTC; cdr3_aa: CASSPPGQRAANYGYTF
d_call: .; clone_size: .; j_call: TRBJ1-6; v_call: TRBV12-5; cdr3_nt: TGTGCTAGTGGTTTGGGAACTGAAAATTCACCCCTCCACTTT; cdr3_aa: CASGLGTENSPLHF
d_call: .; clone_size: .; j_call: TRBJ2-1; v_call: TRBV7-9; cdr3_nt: TGTGCCAGCAGCCCGCGGGGCCCCAATGAGCAGTTCTTC; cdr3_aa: CASSPRGPNEQFF
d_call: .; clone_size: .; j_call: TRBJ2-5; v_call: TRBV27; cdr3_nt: TGTGCCAGCAGTTTATCGTCTAGACAGACCCAGTACTTC; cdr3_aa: CASSLSSRQTQYF
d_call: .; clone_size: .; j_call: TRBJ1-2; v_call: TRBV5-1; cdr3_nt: TGCGCCAGCAGCTCGGGACCTACGGTGGCCTATGGCTACACCTTC; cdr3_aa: CASSSGPTVAYGYTF
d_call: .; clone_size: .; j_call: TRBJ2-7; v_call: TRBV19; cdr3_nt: TGTGCCAGTAGTATCGCCCCGACTATGCGTGGCTACGAGCAGTACTTC; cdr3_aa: CASSIAPTMRGYEQYF
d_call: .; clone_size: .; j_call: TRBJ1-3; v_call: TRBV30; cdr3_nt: TGTGCCTGGAGTGTACGGGGGGCAACTGGAAACACCATATATTTT; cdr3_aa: CAWSVRGATGNTIYF
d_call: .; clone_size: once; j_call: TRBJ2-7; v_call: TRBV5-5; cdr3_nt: TGTGCCAGCAGGCGGGGGCTCCTACCCTACGAGCAGTACTTC; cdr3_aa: CASRRGLLPYEQYF
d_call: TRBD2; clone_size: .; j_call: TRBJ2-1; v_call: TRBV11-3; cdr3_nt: TGTGCCAGCAGCCAAACTGGGACTAGCGGGAGATCCCAGTTCTTC; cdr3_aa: CASSQTGTSGRSQFF
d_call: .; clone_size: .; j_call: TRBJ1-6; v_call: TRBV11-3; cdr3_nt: TGTGCCAGCAGCACCAGGACAGAGACTAATTCACCCCTCCACTTT; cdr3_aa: CASSTRTETNSPLHF
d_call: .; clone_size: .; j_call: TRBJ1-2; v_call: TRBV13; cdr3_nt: TGTGCCAGCAGCCTAGGGACGGGTGTCTATGGCTACACCTTC; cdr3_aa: CASSLGTGVYGYTF
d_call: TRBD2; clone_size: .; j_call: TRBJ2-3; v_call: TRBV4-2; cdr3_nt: TGTGCCAGCAGCCCACTAGCGGGAGGTGCCACAGATACGCAGTATTTT; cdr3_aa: CASSPLAGGATDTQYF
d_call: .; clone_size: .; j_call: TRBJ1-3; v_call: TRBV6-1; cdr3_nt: TGTGCCAGCAGGACCGGGGCGAGCTCTGGAAACACCATATATTTT; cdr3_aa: CASRTGASSGNTIYF
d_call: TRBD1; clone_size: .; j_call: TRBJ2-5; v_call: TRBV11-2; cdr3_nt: TGTGCCAGCAGCCCCTTCCTCCGGGACAGCCAAGAGACCCAGTACTTC; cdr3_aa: CASSPFLRDSQETQYF
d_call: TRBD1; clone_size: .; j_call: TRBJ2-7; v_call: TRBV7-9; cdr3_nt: TGTGCCAGCAGCTTACAGGGGGTCGGCTACGAGCAGTACTTC; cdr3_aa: CASSLQGVGYEQYF
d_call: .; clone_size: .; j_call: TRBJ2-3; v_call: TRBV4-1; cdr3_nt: TGCGCCAGCAGCCAAGAGTGGGGAAGGAGGGTGGATACGCAGTATTTT; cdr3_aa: CASSQEWGRRVDTQYF
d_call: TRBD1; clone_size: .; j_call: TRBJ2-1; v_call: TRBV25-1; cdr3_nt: TGTGCCAGCGGAGGGACAGGGAGTTCCAATGAGCAGTTCTTC; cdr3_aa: CASGGTGSSNEQFF
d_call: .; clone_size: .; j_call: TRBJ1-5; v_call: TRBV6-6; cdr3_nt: TGTGCCAGCAGTTACTCTACTTTTCAGCCCCAGCATTTT; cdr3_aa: CASSYSTFQPQHF
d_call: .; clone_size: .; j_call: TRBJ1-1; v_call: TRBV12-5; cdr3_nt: TGTGCTAGTGGTTTGGGGATGAACACTGAAGCTTTCTTT; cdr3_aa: CASGLGMNTEAFF
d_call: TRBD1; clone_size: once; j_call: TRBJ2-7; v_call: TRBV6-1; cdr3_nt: TGTGCCAGCAGATCGACAGGGAGCTACGAGCAGTACTTC; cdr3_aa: CASRSTGSYEQYF
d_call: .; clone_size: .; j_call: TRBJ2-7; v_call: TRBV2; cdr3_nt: TGTGCCAGCAGTGAACCCTACGAGCAGTACTTC; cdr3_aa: CASSEPYEQYF
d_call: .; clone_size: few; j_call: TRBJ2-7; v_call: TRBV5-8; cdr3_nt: TGTGCCAGCAGCTTGGGTGGGAGCTCCTACGAGCAGTACTTC; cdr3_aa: CASSLGGSSYEQYF
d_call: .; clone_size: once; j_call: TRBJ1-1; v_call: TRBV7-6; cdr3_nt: TGTGCCAGCAGCCCCCTCCTGGGGGACACTGAAGCTTTCTTT; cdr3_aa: CASSPLLGDTEAFF
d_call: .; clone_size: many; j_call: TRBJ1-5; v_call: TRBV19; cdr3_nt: TGTGCCAGCCCCGCTAGCAATCAGCCCCAGCATTTT; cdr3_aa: CASPASNQPQHF
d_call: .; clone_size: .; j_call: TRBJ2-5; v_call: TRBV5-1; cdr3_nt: TGCGCCAGCAGCTTGATGGACAGCACCTCGGAGACCCAGTACTTC; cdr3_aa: CASSLMDSTSETQYF